This T cell receptor (beta chain) comes out of a study of blood T cell repertoires in COVID-19. Study-level background: Samples taken during acute and convalescent COVID-19 were collected in the United States, Italy and Spain. The analysed material was cDNA or gDNA that came from T cells, B-cell-depleted T cells, or PBMCs.

J lost 5 bases, V lost 1 base, and 3 bases had no gene match. Germline V lookup: CDR1 SEHNR, CDR2 FQNEAQ (reference sequence). This CDR3 has 15 residues. The assay was immunoSEQ multiplex PCR, and TCRdb's table has in-frame clones only and misses some. The profile shows fewer than 400,000 clones, 85% of them singletons. This TCR came from a woman aged 18 to 35 with acute or convalescent COVID-19. This rearrangement joins TRBV7-9 to TRBJ2-5; TRBD2 matches 11 bases. The sample was peripheral blood. The CDR3 DNA is TGTGCCAGCAGCTTAGTACTAGCGGGAGTGGAGACCCAGTACTTC. Its translation: CASSLVLAGVETQYF.